The 27 T cell receptor beta chains below all came from one sample that was sequenced in a study of blood T cell repertoires in COVID-19. Produced via immunoSEQ multiplex PCR; TCRdb's table is partial and in-frame only. In the table there are about 160,000 clones, more than 65% of which are singletons. Specimen: PBMCs or T cells enriched from blood (not recorded which). Receptor source: a woman aged 40-49 years with acute COVID-19.

This clone was recorded a few times. V usage is TRBV30 and J usage is TRBJ1-1; 10 nucleotides align to TRBD1. This CDR3 is 12 amino acids long. V was clipped by 8 bases and J by 5 bases; unmatched bases: 5. CDR1 GTSNPN and CDR2 SVGIG come from the germline V gene (reference sequence). The CDR3 reads CAVDRGLTEAFF. The CDR3 DNA is TGTGCCGTTGACAGGGGGCTTACTGAAGCTTTCTTT.

This clone has only one observation. This chain uses TRBV6-5 with TRBJ2-6; TRBD1 matches 7 bases. Germline V CDR1 and CDR2: MNHEY, SVGAGI. This CDR3 has 15 residues. V gave up 6 bases and J gave up 0 bases; unmatched junction bases: 2. The CDR3 reads CASRDRNSGANVLTF. In DNA, the CDR3 is TGTGCCAGCAGGGACAGGAACTCTGGGGCCAACGTCCTGACTTTC.

This clone was seen just once. Other DNA sequences in the sample encode the same CDR3. The CDR3 protein is CASSLDRALYGYTF. The CDR3, as DNA: TGTGCCAGCTCGCTGGACAGGGCCCTCTATGGCTACACCTTC. The chain combines TRBV18 with TRBJ1-2; 8 bases fit TRBD1. Germline CDR1 reads KGHSH; CDR2 reads LQKENI. CDR3 length equals 14 residues. V trimming: 6 bases; J trimming: 4 bases; junction bases outside the gene matches: 7. Together with reference TRBV18 and TRBJ1-2, the CDR3 gives the full variable domain: NAGVMQNPRHLVRRRGQEARLRCSPMKGHSHVYWYRQLPEEGLKFMVYLQKENIIDESGMPKERFSAEFPKEGPSILRIQQVVRGDSAAYFCASSLDRALYGYTFGSGTRLTVV.

This chain connects TRBV30 to TRBJ1-1; 7 positions agree with TRBD1. The junction had 5 bases not matched to a gene; V was cut back by 3 bases and J by 4 bases. CDR1 is GTSNPN and CDR2 is SVGIG in the germline V gene (reference sequence). This CDR3 is 13 amino acids long. This CDR3 is CAWSRQGGTEAFF. The CDR3 DNA follows: TGTGCCTGGAGCAGACAGGGAGGCACTGAAGCTTTCTTT.

The chain carries TRBV7-8 and TRBJ2-3; 12 nucleotides match TRBD2. With V trimmed by 0 bases and J by 5 bases, 6 bases remained unmatched. The CDR3 contains 17 residues. From germline, CDR1 is SGHVS and CDR2 FQNEAQ. CDR3 bases: TGTGCCAGCAGCTTAGCGCACCTAGCGGGAGGGGGAGATACGCAGTATTTT. The encoded protein is CASSLAHLAGGGDTQYF.

This clone occurred a few times. This sequence joins TRBV28 and TRBJ1-5; 8 nucleotides match TRBD1. Germline V gives CDR1 MDHEN, CDR2 SYDVKM. The CDR3 is 16 amino acids. V was pared by 5 bases and J by 4 bases, with 10 bases of the junction left unmatched. CDR3 in amino acids: CASSKGGQAGNQPQHF. The DNA for the CDR3 is TGTGCCAGCAGTAAGGGGGGACAGGCGGGTAATCAGCCCCAGCATTTT.

This rearrangement joins TRBV5-4 to TRBJ2-7; 10 bases fit TRBD2. The CDR3 length is 15 residues. V shed 5 bases and J 6 bases; nucleotides not matched to a gene: 11. Germline V lookup: CDR1 SGHNT, CDR2 YYREEE (reference sequence). The CDR3 loop reads CASSLGGLAGAEQYV. CDR3 nucleotide sequence: TGTGCCAGCAGTCTGGGAGGGCTAGCGGGAGCCGAGCAGTACGTC.

The CDR3 sequence: CASSLQRGLPPNEQFF. The DNA of the CDR3 is TGTGCCAGCAGCCTCCAGCGGGGTCTTCCCCCGAATGAGCAGTTCTTC. The V and J genes are TRBV5-5 and TRBJ2-1, with 7 bases aligning to TRBD2. Germline-derived CDR1 and CDR2 are SGHKS and YYEKEE (reference sequence). CDR3 size: 16 residues. V trimming: 4 bases; J trimming: 7 bases; junction bases outside the gene matches: 14.

This chain links TRBV7-9 with TRBJ2-1; weak D call: TRBD2 (6 bases). The germline V gene has CDR1 SEHNR and CDR2 FQNEAQ (reference sequence). V lost 3 bases to trimming and J lost 0 bases, with 6 bases between them. This CDR3 has 14 amino acids. The CDR3 is CASSLTSSYNEQFF. In DNA, the CDR3 is TGTGCCAGCAGCTTGACTAGCTCCTACAATGAGCAGTTCTTC.

J is TRBJ1-1 and V is TRBV7-2, with 9 bases matching TRBD1. This CDR3 region has 17 residues. The V gene end was trimmed by 5 bases and the J gene end by 5 bases; junction bases not matched to a gene: 15. CDR1 SGHTA and CDR2 FQGNSA come from the germline V gene. The CDR3 is CASSLSGTGIVRTEAFF. CDR3 coding DNA: TGTGCCAGCAGCCTATCCGGGACAGGGATAGTACGGACTGAAGCTTTCTTT.

Only one count was recorded for this clone. The rearrangement joins TRBV7-9 to TRBJ2-5; 7 bases map to TRBD1. Germline V CDR1 and CDR2: SEHNR, FQNEAQ (reference sequence). V lost 5 bases, J lost 1 base, and 4 bases stayed unmatched. There are 14 residues in the CDR3. This CDR3 reads CASSPGQFQETQYF. DNA of the CDR3: TGTGCCAGCAGCCCGGGACAGTTCCAAGAGACCCAGTACTTC.

This clone has more than one count but fewer than ten. This sequence joins TRBV5-6 and TRBJ2-7; D gene ambiguous. The CDR3 runs 12 residues. Trimming stripped 2 bases from V and 4 bases from J, with 7 bases between. CDR1 is SGHDT and CDR2 is YYEEEE in the germline V gene. The CDR3 bases are TGTGCCAGCAGCTTATCGGTGTACGAGCAGTACGTC. Translation gives CASSLSVYEQYV.

The chain combines TRBV9 with TRBJ1-6; a weak D match, TRBD1 (5 bases). The germline V and J ends were trimmed by 0 bases and 6 bases, with 10 bases remaining between them. Looked up from germline, CDR1 is SGDLS and CDR2 is YYNGEE. CDR3 length: 15 amino acids. CDR3 DNA: TGTGCCAGCAGCGTAGCTTCAGGGCTTAATTCACCCCTCCACTTT. Its protein is CASSVASGLNSPLHF.

Only one count was recorded for this clone. The gene calls are TRBV6-5 and TRBJ2-5, with D possibly matching TRBD2 (5 bases). The V end was cut by 8 bases, the J end by 2 bases, with 6 bases between. This CDR3 contains 11 residues. Germline CDR1 MNHEY, CDR2 SVGAGI. This CDR3 is CASRTQETQYF. CDR3 coding DNA: TGTGCCAGCCGGACTCAAGAGACCCAGTACTTC.

This clone was seen more than once but under ten times. This chain joins TRBV2 and TRBJ2-1; D is perhaps TRBD2 (5 bases). The V gene lost 7 bases and the J gene lost 12 bases, with 16 bases spanning the gap. The CDR3 is 12 amino acids. CDR1 is SNHLY, CDR2 FYNNEI, per germline. CDR3: CASNPAGRVQFF. The CDR3 DNA is TGTGCCAGCAACCCGGCCGGGCGGGTGCAGTTCTTC.

The sample holds one count of this clone. This chain connects TRBV12-5 to TRBJ1-5, with D maybe TRBD1 (5 bases). CDR3 size: 13 residues. Trimming left V 5 bases short and J 6 bases short, with 11 bases between. Germline assignment: CDR1 LGHNT and CDR2 FRNRAP. This CDR3 is CASGMGGLQPQHF. DNA of the CDR3: TGTGCTAGTGGTATGGGGGGACTTCAGCCCCAGCATTTT.

The chain recombines TRBV27 with TRBJ1-4; possible D gene TRBD1, 5 bases. The V gene's germline CDR1 is MNHEY and CDR2 SMNVEV (reference sequence). V was shortened by 3 bases and J by 8 bases, with 16 bases between the two germline ends. The CDR3 is 15 amino acids. The CDR3 spells CASSFRRGSLEKLFF. The CDR3 nucleotides are TGTGCCAGCAGTTTCAGAAGGGGCAGTCTGGAAAAACTGTTTTTT.

V usage is TRBV6-2 or TRBV6-3 and J usage is TRBJ2-6, with unresolved D. CDR1 MNHEY and CDR2 SVGEGT come from the germline V gene. The CDR3 is made up of 15 amino acids. Trimming shortened V by 6 bases and J by 0 bases, and 9 bases separated the two germline ends. The CDR3 reads CASSDSNSGANVLTF. CDR3 in DNA: TGTGCCAGCAGCGATAGTAACTCTGGGGCCAACGTCCTGACTTTC.

The V call is TRBV12-3 or TRBV12-4, the J call TRBJ2-3, with D hard to call. The ends were cut back, 5 bases at V and 2 bases at J, with 8 bases in the middle. The CDR3 consists of 13 residues. The CDR3 sequence: CASSTRTTDTQYF. The CDR3 DNA follows: TGTGCCAGCAGTACGAGAACCACAGATACGCAGTATTTT.

This clone was recorded only once. The CDR3 region is CASSQDRVIYGYTF. The CDR3 nucleotides read TGCGCCAGCAGCCAGGACAGGGTGATCTATGGCTACACCTTC. The chain recombines TRBV4-1 with TRBJ1-2; TRBD1 aligns across 8 bases. CDR3 length: 14 residues. The ends lost 3 bases at V and 4 bases at J; junction bases unmatched: 4. CDR1 and CDR2 from the germline V gene are MGHRA and YSYEKL.

The chain uses TRBV7-9 and TRBJ2-1; TRBD2 matches 8 bases. The CDR3 length is 15 residues. V gave up 5 bases and J gave up 0 bases; unmatched junction bases: 3. Germline values: CDR1 SEHNR, CDR2 FQNEAQ (reference sequence). In nucleotides, the CDR3 is TGTGCCAGCAGCCCTACTAGCGGCTCCTACAATGAGCAGTTCTTC. Amino acids: CASSPTSGSYNEQFF.

V usage is TRBV3-1 (or the pseudogene TRBV3-2) and J usage is TRBJ2-5; D gene ambiguous. The CDR3 is made up of 14 amino acids. V was trimmed by 0 bases and J by 2 bases, leaving 7 bases between them. Germline lookup yields CDR1 LGHDT and CDR2 YNNKEL (reference sequence). The CDR3 DNA is TGTGCCAGCAGCCAAGATCCCCAGCAAGAGACCCAGTACTTC. Its translation: CASSQDPQQETQYF.

The V and J genes are TRBV5-1 and TRBJ2-1; 12 bases match TRBD2. Germline V CDR1 and CDR2: SGHRS, YFSETQ. J was trimmed by 7 bases and V by 4 bases; bases with no gene match: 6. The CDR3 runs 15 residues. CDR3 protein: CASSGQLAGGNEQFF. CDR3 in DNA: TGCGCCAGCAGCGGCCAACTAGCGGGAGGAAATGAGCAGTTCTTC.

The chain uses TRBV29-1 and TRBJ1-2; 9 bases fit TRBD1. The CDR3 contains 14 residues. CDR1 and CDR2 (germline): SQVTM, ANQGSEA. Trimming took 0 bases from V and 5 from J; bases not matched to a gene: 4. CDR3 nucleotides: TGCAGCGTTGAAGATCCGGGACAGGGATATGGCTACACCTTC. Protein sequence: CSVEDPGQGYGYTF.

The rearrangement links TRBV6-2 or TRBV6-3 to TRBJ1-5; D perhaps matches TRBD1 (6 bases). CDR3 length: 15 amino acids. The V end was cut by 6 bases, the J end by 3 bases, with 15 bases between. Per germline, CDR1 MNHEY and CDR2 SVGEGT. The DNA of the CDR3 is TGTGCCAGCAGGTACATGGGACACAACAATCAGCCCCAGCATTTT. Its protein is CASRYMGHNNQPQHF.

This chain joins TRBV2 and TRBJ2-5; maybe TRBD1 (5 bases). The CDR3 runs 15 residues. CDR1 is SNHLY and CDR2 is FYNNEI in the germline V gene. V was trimmed by 0 bases and J by 2 bases, leaving 10 bases between them. DNA for the CDR3: TGTGCCAGCAGTGAAGCCCGGACACCTCAAGAGACCCAGTACTTC. Its translation: CASSEARTPQETQYF.

The V gene is TRBV9, the J gene TRBJ2-5; no firm D call. Germline values: CDR1 SGDLS, CDR2 YYNGEE. This CDR3 is 14 amino acids long. V lost 0 bases, J lost 3 bases, and 9 bases lay in between. The CDR3 DNA follows: TGTGCCAGCAGCGTAGGAGGCACCAAAGAGACCCAGTACTTC. It translates to CASSVGGTKETQYF.